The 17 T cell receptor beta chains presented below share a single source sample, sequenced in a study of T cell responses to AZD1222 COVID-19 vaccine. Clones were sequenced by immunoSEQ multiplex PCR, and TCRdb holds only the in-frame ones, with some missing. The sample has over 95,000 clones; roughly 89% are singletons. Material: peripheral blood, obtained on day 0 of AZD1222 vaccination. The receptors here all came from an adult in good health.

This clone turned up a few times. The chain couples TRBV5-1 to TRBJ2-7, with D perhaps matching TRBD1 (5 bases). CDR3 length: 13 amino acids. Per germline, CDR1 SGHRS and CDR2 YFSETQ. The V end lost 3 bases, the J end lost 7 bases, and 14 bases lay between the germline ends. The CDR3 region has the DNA TGCGCCAGCAGCTCCCTAGGTCCAGGGGAGCAGTACTTC. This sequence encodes CASSSLGPGEQYF.

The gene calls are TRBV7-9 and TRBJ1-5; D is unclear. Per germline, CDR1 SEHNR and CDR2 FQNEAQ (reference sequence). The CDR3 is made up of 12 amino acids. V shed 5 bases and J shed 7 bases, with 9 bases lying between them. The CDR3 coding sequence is TGTGCCAGCAGCGCCGAGGGACAGCCCCAGCATTTT. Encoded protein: CASSAEGQPQHF.

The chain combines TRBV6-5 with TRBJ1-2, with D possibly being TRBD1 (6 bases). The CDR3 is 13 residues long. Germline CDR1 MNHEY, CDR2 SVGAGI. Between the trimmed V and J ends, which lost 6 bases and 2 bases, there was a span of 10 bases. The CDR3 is CASSRGPNYGYTF. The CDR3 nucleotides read TGTGCCAGCAGCAGGGGACCGAACTATGGCTACACCTTC.

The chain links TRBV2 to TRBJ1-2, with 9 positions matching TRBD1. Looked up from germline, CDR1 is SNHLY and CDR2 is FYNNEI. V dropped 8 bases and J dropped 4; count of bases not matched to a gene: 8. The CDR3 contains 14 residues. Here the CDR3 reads CASRDRDFVYGYTF. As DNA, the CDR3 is TGTGCCAGCCGGGACAGGGATTTTGTCTATGGCTACACCTTC.

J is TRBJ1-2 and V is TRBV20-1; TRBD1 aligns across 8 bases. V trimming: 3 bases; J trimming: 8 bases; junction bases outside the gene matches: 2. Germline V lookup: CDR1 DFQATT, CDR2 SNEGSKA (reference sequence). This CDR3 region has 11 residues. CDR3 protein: CSASQGAGYTF. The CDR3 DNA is TGCAGTGCTAGTCAGGGGGCAGGCTACACCTTC.

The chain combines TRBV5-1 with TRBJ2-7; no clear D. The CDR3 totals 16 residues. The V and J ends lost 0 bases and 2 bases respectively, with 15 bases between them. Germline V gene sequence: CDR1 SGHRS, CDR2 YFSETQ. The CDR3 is CASSLGPAVLAYEQYF. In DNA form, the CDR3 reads TGCGCCAGCAGCTTGGGTCCGGCAGTGTTGGCCTACGAGCAGTACTTC.

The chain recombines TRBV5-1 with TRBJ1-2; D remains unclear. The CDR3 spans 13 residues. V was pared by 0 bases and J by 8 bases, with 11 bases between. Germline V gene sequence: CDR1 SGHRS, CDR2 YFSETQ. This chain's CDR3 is CASSLDGAAGYTF. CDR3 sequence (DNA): TGCGCCAGCAGCTTGGACGGAGCGGCCGGCTACACCTTC.

The CDR3 DNA sequence: TGTGCCAGCAGCGTAGACCCCAGCGGGAGGGGGAACATTCAGTACTTC. Its translation: CASSVDPSGRGNIQYF. The rearrangement links TRBV9 to TRBJ2-4, with 10 positions matching TRBD2. With 0 bases clipped from V and 7 bases from J, the junction kept 7 bases outside the gene matches. Germline CDR1 reads SGDLS; CDR2 reads YYNGEE. The CDR3 consists of 16 residues. Variable domain in full (rest from reference TRBV9 and TRBJ2-4): DSGVTQTPKHLITATGQRVTLRCSPRSGDLSVYWYQQSLDQGLQFLIQYYNGEERAKGNILERFSAQQFPDLHSELNLSSLELGDSALYFCASSVDPSGRGNIQYFGAGTRLSVL.

In nucleotides, the CDR3 is TGTGCCAGCTATCTAGCCAAAAACATTCAGTACTTC. Its protein product is CASYLAKNIQYF. J is TRBJ2-4 and V is TRBV2; D gene ambiguous. The ends were cut back, 8 bases at V and 0 bases at J, with 5 bases in the middle. This CDR3 region has 12 residues. Germline V gene sequence: CDR1 SNHLY, CDR2 FYNNEI. Filled out from reference TRBV2 and TRBJ2-4, the complete variable domain reads EPEVTQTPSHQVTQMGQEVILRCVPISNHLYFYWYRQILGQKVEFLVSFYNNEISEKSEIFDDQFSVERPDGSNFTLKIRSTKLEDSAMYFCASYLAKNIQYFGAGTRLSVL.

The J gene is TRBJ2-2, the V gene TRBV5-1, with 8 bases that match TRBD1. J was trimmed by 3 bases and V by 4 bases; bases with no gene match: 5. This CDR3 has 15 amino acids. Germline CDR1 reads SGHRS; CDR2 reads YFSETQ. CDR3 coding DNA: TGCGCCAGCAGCCCCGGACAGGGACACACCGGGGAGCTGTTTTTT. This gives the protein CASSPGQGHTGELFF.

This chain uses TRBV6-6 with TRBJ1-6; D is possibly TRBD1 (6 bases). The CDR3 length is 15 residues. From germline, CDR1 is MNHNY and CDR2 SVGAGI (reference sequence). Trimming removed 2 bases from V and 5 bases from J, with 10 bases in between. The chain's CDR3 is CASSYPGVDNSPLHF. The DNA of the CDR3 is TGTGCCAGCAGTTACCCAGGGGTCGATAATTCACCCCTCCACTTT.

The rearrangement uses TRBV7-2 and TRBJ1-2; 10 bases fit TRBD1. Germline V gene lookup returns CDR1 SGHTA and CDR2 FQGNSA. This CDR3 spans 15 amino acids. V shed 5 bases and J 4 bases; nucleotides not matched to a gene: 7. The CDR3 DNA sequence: TGTGCCAGCAGCCCGACAGGGGGCCGGGGCTATGGCTACACCTTC. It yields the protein CASSPTGGRGYGYTF.

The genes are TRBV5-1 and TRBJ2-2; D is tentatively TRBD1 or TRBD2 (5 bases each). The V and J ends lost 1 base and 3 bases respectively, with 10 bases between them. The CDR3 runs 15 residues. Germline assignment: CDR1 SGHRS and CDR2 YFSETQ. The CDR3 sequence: CASSLKWDDTGELFF. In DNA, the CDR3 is TGCGCCAGCAGCTTGAAGTGGGACGACACCGGGGAGCTGTTTTTT.

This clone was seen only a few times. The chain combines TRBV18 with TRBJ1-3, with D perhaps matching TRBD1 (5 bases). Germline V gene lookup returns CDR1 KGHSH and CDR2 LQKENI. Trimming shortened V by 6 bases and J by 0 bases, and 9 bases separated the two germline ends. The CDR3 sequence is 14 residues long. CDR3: CASSGTDSGNTIYF. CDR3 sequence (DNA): TGTGCCAGCTCCGGGACGGACTCTGGAAACACCATATATTTT.

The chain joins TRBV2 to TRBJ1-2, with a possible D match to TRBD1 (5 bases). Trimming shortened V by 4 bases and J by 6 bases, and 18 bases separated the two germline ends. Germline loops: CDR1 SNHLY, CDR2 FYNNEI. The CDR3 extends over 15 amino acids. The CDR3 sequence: CASSAERGELDGYTF. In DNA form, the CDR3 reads TGTGCCAGCAGTGCCGAAAGAGGGGAACTAGATGGCTACACCTTC.

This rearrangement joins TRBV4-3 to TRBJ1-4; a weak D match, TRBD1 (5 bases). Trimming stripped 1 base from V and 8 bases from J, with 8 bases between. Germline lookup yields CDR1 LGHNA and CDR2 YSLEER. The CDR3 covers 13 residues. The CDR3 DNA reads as TGCGCCAGCAGCCAAGCACGGGGCGAAAAACTGTTTTTT. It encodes CASSQARGEKLFF.

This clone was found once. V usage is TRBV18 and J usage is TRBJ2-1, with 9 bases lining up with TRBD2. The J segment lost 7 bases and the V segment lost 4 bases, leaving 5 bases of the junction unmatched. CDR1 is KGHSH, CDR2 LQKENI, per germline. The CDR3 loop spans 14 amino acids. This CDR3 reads CASSRGLASNEQFF. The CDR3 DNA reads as TGTGCCAGCTCACGAGGACTAGCGTCAAATGAGCAGTTCTTC.